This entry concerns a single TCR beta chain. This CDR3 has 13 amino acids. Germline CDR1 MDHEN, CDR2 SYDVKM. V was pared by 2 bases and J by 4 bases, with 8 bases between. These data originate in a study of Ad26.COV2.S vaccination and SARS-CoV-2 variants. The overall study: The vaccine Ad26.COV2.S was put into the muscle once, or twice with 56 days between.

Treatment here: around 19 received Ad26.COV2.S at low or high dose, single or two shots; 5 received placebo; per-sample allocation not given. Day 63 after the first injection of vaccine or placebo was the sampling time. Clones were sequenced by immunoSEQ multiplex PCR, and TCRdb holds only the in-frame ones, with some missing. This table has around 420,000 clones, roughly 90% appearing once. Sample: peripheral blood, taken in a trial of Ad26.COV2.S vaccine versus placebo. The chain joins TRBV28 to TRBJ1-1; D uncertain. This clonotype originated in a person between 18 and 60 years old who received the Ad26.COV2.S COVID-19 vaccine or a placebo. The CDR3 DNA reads TGTGCCAGCAGTTTACAAGGGAGCACTGAAGCTTTCTTT. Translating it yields CASSLQGSTEAFF.